Sequencing of this T cell receptor beta chain was carried out in a study of T cell responses to AZD1222 COVID-19 vaccine. About the study: Doses given second, at about 4 or about 12 weeks, were pooled.

Clones were read by immunoSEQ multiplex PCR, and TCRdb kept only the in-frame ones, dropping some. The sample comprises 60,000 to 80,000 clones, about 85% of which are singletons, and roughly a fifth rests with the top ten. As regards this clone: Other DNA variants within this sample encode the same CDR3.

V lost 3 bases and J lost 2, with 10 bases in between. From germline, CDR1 is KGHSH and CDR2 LQKENI. This CDR3 region has 14 residues. This clonotype was obtained from an adult in good health. V and J are TRBV18 and TRBJ1-1; tentatively, D is TRBD1 (5 bases). This specimen consisted of peripheral blood, obtained on day 0 of AZD1222 vaccination. The DNA of the CDR3 is TGTGCCAGCTCACCGCAGGGTGGTAACACTGAAGCTTTCTTT. This encodes CASSPQGGNTEAFF.